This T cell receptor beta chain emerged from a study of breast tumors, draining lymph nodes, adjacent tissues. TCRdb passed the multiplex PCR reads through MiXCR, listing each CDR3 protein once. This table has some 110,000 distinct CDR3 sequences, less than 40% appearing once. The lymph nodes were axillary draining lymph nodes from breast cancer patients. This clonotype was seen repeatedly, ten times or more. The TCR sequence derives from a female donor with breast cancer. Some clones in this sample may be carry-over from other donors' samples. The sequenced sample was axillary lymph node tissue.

The CDR3 DNA is TGTGCCAGCAGTTACTCGTCCCCAGGGGCCTACGAGCAGTACTTC. This sequence encodes CASSYSSPGAYEQYF. The chain combines TRBV6-5 with TRBJ2-7; possibly TRBD1 for D (6 bases). This CDR3 comprises 15 residues. The ends were cut back, 0 bases at V and 2 bases at J, with 11 bases in the middle. The germline V gene encodes CDR1 MNHEY and CDR2 SVGAGI.